Given below is one T cell receptor (beta chain) in context. What it recognizes is unknown. This record belongs to a study of cytomegalovirus exposure and HLA in healthy donors. Study information: Earlier, approximately 180 million T cells were analyzed, and some 120 million unique TCR beta sequences were found among them. Study results and limitations: Over 150 TCR beta chains were listed as cytomegalovirus-associated. The presence/absence work took it that sequencing depth was about the same across donors. Based on reports, TCR beta sequences accurately predicted HLA-A and HLA-B alleles for most subjects.

In the PCR, 60 Vbeta and 13 Jbeta primers were used. TCRdb's copy holds only in-frame clones and misses some; the assay was immunoSEQ multiplex PCR. The sample holds 120,000 to 150,000 clones; more than 60% are singletons and the top ten take 2.8%. CDR3 size: 13 residues. Germline loops: CDR1 SGHTA, CDR2 FQGTGA. Trimming pared 5 bases from V and 15 bases from J, leaving 20 bases between. The sequence was obtained from a male donor in good health and CMV-seronegative. Sequenced sample: PBMCs. The J gene is TRBJ2-1, the V gene TRBV7-3; D might be TRBD2 (6 bases). The CDR3 protein is CASSPDPGGVGFF. The CDR3 nucleotides are TGTGCCAGCAGCCCCGACCCCGGCGGGGTAGGGTTCTTC. Variable domain in full (rest from reference TRBV7-3 and TRBJ2-1): GAGVSQTPSNKVTEKGKYVELRCDPISGHTALYWYRQSLGQGPEFLIYFQGTGAADDSGLPNDRFFAVRPEGSVSTLKIQRTERGDSAVYLCASSPDPGGVGFFGPGTRLTVL.